This T cell receptor (beta chain) was sequenced during a study of beta chain features in type 1 diabetes. Study overall: Examination covered fewer than 110 million sorted cells spanning all samples.

Post-sort purity exceeded 98% for all sorted populations. The CDR3 covers 14 residues. CDR1 and CDR2 (germline): SEHNR, FQNEAQ (reference sequence). Trimming cost V 2 bases and J 4 bases, with 11 bases left between them. This clone was observed a few times. Its target is unknown. cDNA synthesis used the whole RNA isolate, giving expressed TCRB sequences. TCRdb's copy holds only in-frame clones and misses some; the assay was immunoSEQ multiplex PCR. This table has tens of thousands of clones, roughly 60% appearing once. Study conclusions and caveats: PCR might show a preference for shorter templates, equally across patients and controls. Among type 1 diabetes patients, VDJ junctions had fewer insertions and more deletions.

This sequence joins TRBV7-9 and TRBJ1-1; TRBD1 might be the D (5 bases). The TCR originated in a woman younger than 30 in good health. The sample was Tregs from blood. This CDR3 reads CASSLLGASTEAFF. In DNA, the CDR3 is TGTGCCAGCAGCTTACTAGGGGCCAGCACTGAAGCTTTCTTT.